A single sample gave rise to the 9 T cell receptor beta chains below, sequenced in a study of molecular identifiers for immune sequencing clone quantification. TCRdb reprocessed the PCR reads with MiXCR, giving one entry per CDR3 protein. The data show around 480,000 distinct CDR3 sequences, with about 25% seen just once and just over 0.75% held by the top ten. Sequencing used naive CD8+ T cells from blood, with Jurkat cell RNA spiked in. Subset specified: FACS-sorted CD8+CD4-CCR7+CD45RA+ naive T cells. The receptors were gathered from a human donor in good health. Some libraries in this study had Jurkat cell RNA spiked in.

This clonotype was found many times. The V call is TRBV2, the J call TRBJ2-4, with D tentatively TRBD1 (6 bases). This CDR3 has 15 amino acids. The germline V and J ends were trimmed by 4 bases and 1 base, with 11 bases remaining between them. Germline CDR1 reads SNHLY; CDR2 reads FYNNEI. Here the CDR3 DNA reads TGTGCCAGCAGTGCCCCGGACAGCGCCAAAAACATTCAGTACTTC. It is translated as CASSAPDSAKNIQYF.

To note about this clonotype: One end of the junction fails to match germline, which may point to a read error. The CDR3 sequence: CASRIDGGSNQHQHF. In DNA, the CDR3 is TGTGCCAGTAGGATCGATGGGGGCTCAAATCAGCACCAGCATTTT. The rearrangement joins TRBV19 to TRBJ1-5, with D perhaps TRBD1 (6 bases). The germline CDR1 and CDR2 sequences are LNHDA and SQIVND (reference sequence). The CDR3 length is 15 residues.

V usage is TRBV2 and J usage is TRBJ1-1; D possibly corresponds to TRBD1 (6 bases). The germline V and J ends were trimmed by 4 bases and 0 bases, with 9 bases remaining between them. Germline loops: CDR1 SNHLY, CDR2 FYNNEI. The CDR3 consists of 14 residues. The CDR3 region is CASSGDMMNTEAFF. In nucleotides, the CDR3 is TGTGCCAGCAGTGGGGACATGATGAACACTGAAGCTTTCTTT.

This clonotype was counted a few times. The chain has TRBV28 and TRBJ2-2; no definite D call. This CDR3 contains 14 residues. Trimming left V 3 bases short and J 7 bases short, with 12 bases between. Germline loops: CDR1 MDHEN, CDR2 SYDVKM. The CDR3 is CASSFTSRGGELFF. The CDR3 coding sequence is TGTGCCAGCAGTTTCACCTCGCGAGGCGGGGAGCTGTTTTTT.

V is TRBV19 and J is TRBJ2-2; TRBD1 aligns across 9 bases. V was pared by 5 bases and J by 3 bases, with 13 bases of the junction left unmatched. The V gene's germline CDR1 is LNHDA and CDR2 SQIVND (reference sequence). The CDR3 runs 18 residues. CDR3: CASSGGTGILSDTGELFF. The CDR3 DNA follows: TGTGCCAGTAGTGGCGGGACAGGGATACTTTCAGACACCGGGGAGCTGTTTTTT.

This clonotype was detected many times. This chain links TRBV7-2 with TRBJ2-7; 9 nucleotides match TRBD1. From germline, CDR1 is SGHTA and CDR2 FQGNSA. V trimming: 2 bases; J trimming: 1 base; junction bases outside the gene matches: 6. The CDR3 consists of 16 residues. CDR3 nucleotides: TGTGCCAGCAGCTTACCAAGACAGGGGGGTTCCTACGAGCAGTACTTC. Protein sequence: CASSLPRQGGSYEQYF.

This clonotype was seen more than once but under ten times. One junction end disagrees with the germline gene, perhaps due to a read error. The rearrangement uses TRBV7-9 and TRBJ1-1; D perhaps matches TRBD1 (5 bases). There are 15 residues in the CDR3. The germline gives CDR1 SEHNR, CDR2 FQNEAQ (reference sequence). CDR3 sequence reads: CAGSLELYGRDGAFF. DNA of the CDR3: TGTGCCGGCAGCTTAGAATTGTATGGGCGGGACGGAGCTTTCTTT.

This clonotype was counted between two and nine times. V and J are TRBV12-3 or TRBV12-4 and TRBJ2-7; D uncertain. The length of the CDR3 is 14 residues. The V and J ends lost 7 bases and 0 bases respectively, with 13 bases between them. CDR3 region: CASNDGTYSYEQYF. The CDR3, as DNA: TGTGCCAGCAACGACGGCACCTACTCCTACGAGCAGTACTTC.

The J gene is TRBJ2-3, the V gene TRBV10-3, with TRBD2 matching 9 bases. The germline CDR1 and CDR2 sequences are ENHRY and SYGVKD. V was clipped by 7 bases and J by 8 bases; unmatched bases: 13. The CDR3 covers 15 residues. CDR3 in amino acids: CAIMPAGGPEGTQYF. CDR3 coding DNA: TGTGCCATCATGCCGGCGGGAGGGCCGGAGGGTACGCAGTATTTT.